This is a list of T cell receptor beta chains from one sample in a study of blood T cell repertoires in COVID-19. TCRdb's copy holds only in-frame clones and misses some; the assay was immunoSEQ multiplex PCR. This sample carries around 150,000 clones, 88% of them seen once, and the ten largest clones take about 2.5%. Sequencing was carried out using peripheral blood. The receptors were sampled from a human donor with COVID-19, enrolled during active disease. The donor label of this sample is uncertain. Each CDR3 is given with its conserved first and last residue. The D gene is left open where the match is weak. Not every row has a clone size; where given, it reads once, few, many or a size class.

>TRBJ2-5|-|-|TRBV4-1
CASSQARAFGSKTQYF
TGCGCCAGCAGCCAGGCCAGGGCCTTTGGTAGTAAGACCCAGTACTTC
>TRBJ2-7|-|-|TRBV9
CASSVDGQSYEQYF
TGTGCCAGCAGCGTAGACGGACAGTCGTACGAGCAGTACTTC
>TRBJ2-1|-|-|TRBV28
CASSLYVTFEYNEQFF
TGTGCCAGCAGTTTATACGTGACTTTTGAGTACAATGAGCAGTTCTTC
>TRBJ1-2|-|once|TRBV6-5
CASSYSGQRYGYTF
TGTGCCAGCAGTTACTCAGGACAGCGCTATGGCTACACCTTC
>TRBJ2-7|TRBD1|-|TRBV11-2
CASSPPTGAYEQYF
TGTGCCAGCAGCCCCCCGACAGGGGCCTACGAGCAGTACTTC
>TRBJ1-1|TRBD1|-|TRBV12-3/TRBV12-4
CASSLGFQGEAFF
TGTGCCAGCAGTTTAGGGTTCCAGGGGGAGGCTTTCTTT
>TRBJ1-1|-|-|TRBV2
CASSEEQGFEAFF
TGTGCCAGCAGTGAAGAACAGGGTTTTGAAGCTTTCTTT
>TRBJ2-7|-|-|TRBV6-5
CASSRGDGGSEQYF
TGTGCCAGCAGTAGGGGGGACGGCGGGAGCGAGCAGTACTTC
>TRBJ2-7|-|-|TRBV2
CASRVQGISYEQYF
TGTGCCAGCAGGGTCCAGGGGATTTCCTACGAGCAGTACTTC
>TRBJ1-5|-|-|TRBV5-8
CASSLVQGGNQPQHF
TGTGCCAGCAGCTTGGTACAGGGAGGCAATCAGCCCCAGCATTTT
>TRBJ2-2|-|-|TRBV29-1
CSVARAGDTGELFF
TGCAGCGTTGCCCGGGCAGGGGACACCGGGGAGCTGTTTTTT
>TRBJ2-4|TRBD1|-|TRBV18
CASTPWDRDGIQYF
TGTGCCAGCACCCCCTGGGACAGGGATGGGATTCAGTACTTC
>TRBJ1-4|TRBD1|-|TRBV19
CASSIGRDSTATNEKLFF
TGTGCCAGTAGTATAGGCCGGGACAGTACCGCAACTAATGAAAAACTGTTTTTT
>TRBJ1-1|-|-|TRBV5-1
CASSLAQNNEAFF
TGCGCCAGCAGCTTGGCCCAAAACAATGAAGCTTTCTTT
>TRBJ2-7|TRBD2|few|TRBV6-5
CASKLAGGYEQYF
TGTGCCAGCAAGCTAGCGGGAGGATACGAGCAGTACTTC
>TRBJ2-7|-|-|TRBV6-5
CASTVTGRYEQYF
TGTGCCAGCACCGTGACTGGCCGATACGAGCAGTACTTC
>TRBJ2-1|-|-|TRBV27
CASSLSKRGHYNEQFF
TGTGCCAGCAGTTTATCTAAGCGGGGACACTACAATGAGCAGTTCTTC
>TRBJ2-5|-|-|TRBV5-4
CASSPMHRIGETQYF
TGTGCCAGCAGCCCCATGCACAGAATTGGGGAGACCCAGTACTTC
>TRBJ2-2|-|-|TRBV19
CASSISSWTGELFF
TGTGCCAGTAGTATAAGTAGTTGGACCGGGGAGCTGTTTTTT
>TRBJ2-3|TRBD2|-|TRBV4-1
CASSQGASGTDTQYF
TGCGCCAGCAGCCAAGGGGCTAGCGGGACAGATACGCAGTATTTT
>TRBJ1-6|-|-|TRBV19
CASSKAAESNSPLHF
TGTGCCAGTAGTAAGGCAGCGGAAAGTAATTCACCCCTCCACTTT
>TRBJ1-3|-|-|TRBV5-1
CASSLLSHSGNTIYF
TGCGCCAGCAGCTTACTAAGTCACTCTGGAAACACCATATATTTT
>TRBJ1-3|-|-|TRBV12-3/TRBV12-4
CASRGLGNTIYF
TGTGCCAGCAGGGGACTCGGAAACACCATATATTTT
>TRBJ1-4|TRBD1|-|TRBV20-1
CSASQGQLNEKLFF
TGCAGTGCTAGTCAGGGACAGCTTAATGAAAAACTGTTTTTT
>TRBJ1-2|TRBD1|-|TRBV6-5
CASSYSGTGDTF
TGTGCCAGCAGTTACTCAGGGACAGGGGACACCTTC
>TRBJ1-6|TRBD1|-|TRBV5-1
CASSRDRLNSPLHF
TGCGCCAGCAGCCGGGACAGACTTAATTCACCCCTCCACTTT
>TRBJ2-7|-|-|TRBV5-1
CASSPPREYEQYF
TGCGCCAGCAGCCCACCCAGGGAATACGAGCAGTACTTC
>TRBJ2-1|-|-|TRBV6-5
CASSYNLASHEQFF
TGTGCCAGCAGTTACAATCTAGCGAGCCATGAGCAGTTCTTC